Shown below are 30 T cell receptor beta chains from a single sample sequenced in a study of cytomegalovirus exposure and HLA in healthy donors. It was with 60 Vbeta and 13 Jbeta primers that the PCR ran. Profiling relied on immunoSEQ multiplex PCR, and the TCRdb table lists in-frame clones only, not all of them. Found here are fewer than 200,000 clones, roughly 80% of them singletons; the top ten hold 4.5%. The sequencing input was PBMCs. The receptors come from a woman aged 50 to 60 in good health and CMV-seropositive.

The rearrangement uses TRBV30 and TRBJ1-2; D perhaps matches TRBD1 (5 bases). The CDR3 contains 12 residues. CDR1 and CDR2 (germline): GTSNPN, SVGIG (reference sequence). Trimming removed 3 bases from V and 5 bases from J, with 10 bases in between. The CDR3 DNA is TGTGCCTGGAGCCAGGGAAAATATGGCTACACCTTC. It specifies CAWSQGKYGYTF.

The chain recombines TRBV7-3 with TRBJ2-6; D gene unclear. The CDR3 length is 16 residues. V was pared by 1 base and J by 0 bases, with 7 bases between. CDR1 SGHTA and CDR2 FQGTGA come from the germline V gene. In nucleotides, the CDR3 is TGTGCCAGCAGCTTAAGTCCGGGCTCTGGGGCCAACGTCCTGACTTTC. Protein: CASSLSPGSGANVLTF.

The chain couples TRBV18 to TRBJ2-5; D possibly corresponds to TRBD1 (5 bases). The CDR3 spans 16 residues. The V end lost 0 bases, the J end lost 5 bases, and 16 bases lay between the germline ends. Germline values: CDR1 KGHSH, CDR2 LQKENI. This CDR3 reads CASSPPLSGAGETQYF. Written as DNA, the CDR3 is TGTGCCAGCTCACCACCATTATCTGGGGCTGGGGAGACCCAGTACTTC.

The rearrangement joins TRBV6-5 to TRBJ1-2; D is uncertain. The CDR3 spans 13 residues. V lost 0 bases and J lost 9, with 11 bases in between. In germline, CDR1 is MNHEY, CDR2 SVGAGI. CDR3 loop: CASSYSSPPRYTF. The CDR3 DNA is TGTGCCAGCAGTTACTCGAGTCCTCCCCGCTACACCTTC.

The chain recombines TRBV4-3 with TRBJ1-3; no clear D gene. The CDR3 spans 15 residues. V lost 0 bases and J 0 bases, leaving 6 bases between the germline ends. CDR1 is LGHNA, CDR2 YSLEER, per germline. CDR3 sequence reads: CASSQDRHSGNTIYF. The CDR3 DNA sequence: TGCGCCAGCAGCCAAGACAGACACTCTGGAAACACCATATATTTT.

Regarding this clone: A read error may produce the germline difference seen at one junction end. The chain couples TRBV9 to TRBJ2-6; D is perhaps TRBD2 (6 bases). The germline CDR1 and CDR2 sequences are SGDLS and YYNGEE. The CDR3 is made up of 17 amino acids. CDR3 nucleotides: TGTGCCAGCAGCGTAGGGCCCGACGGGTGGGGGGTCAACGTCCTGACTTTC. It is translated as CASSVGPDGWGVNVLTF.

The chain employs TRBV4-1 and TRBJ2-1, with D unresolved. The CDR3 runs 14 residues. Germline CDR1 MGHRA, CDR2 YSYEKL. V was shortened by 0 bases and J by 7 bases, with 10 bases between the two germline ends. CDR3 amino acids: CASSQDKVRNEQFF. For the CDR3, the DNA is TGCGCCAGCAGCCAAGATAAGGTGAGGAATGAGCAGTTCTTC.

This chain joins TRBV4-1 and TRBJ1-4; weak D call: TRBD1 (6 bases). Germline values: CDR1 MGHRA, CDR2 YSYEKL. The CDR3 totals 15 residues. The ends were cut back, 7 bases at V and 10 bases at J, with 22 bases in the middle. The CDR3 region is CASTPGGQVPGKLFF. CDR3 DNA: TGCGCCAGCACCCCGGGGGGCCAGGTCCCTGGAAAACTGTTTTTT.

The chain couples TRBV30 to TRBJ2-3; D perhaps matches TRBD2 (6 bases). V shed 2 bases and J shed 4 bases, with 10 bases lying between them. The CDR3 is made up of 13 amino acids. The germline CDR1 and CDR2 sequences are GTSNPN and SVGIG (reference sequence). The CDR3 DNA follows: TGTGCCTGGAGTCCTGGAGGGGCAGATACGCAGTATTTT. It codes for CAWSPGGADTQYF.

The rearrangement joins TRBV9 to TRBJ2-1; 8 bases map to TRBD2. CDR1 and CDR2 (germline): SGDLS, YYNGEE. The CDR3 runs 16 residues. The V gene end was trimmed by 3 bases and the J gene end by 0 bases; junction bases not matched to a gene: 5. DNA for the CDR3: TGTGCCAGCAGCGGAAGCGGGGGAAGCTCCTACAATGAGCAGTTCTTC. It codes for CASSGSGGSSYNEQFF.

The chain has TRBV19 and TRBJ1-5; 10 nucleotides agree with TRBD1. Germline CDR1 is LNHDA and CDR2 is SQIVND (reference sequence). This CDR3 is built from 15 residues. V lost 7 bases and J lost 4; bases outside the gene matches: 7. The CDR3 nucleotides read TGTGCCAGTACTCAGACAGGGGGCAGTAATCAGCCCCAGCATTTT. It specifies CASTQTGGSNQPQHF. Together with reference TRBV19 and TRBJ1-5, the CDR3 gives the full variable domain: DGGITQSPKYLFRKEGQNVTLSCEQNLNHDAMYWYRQDPGQGLRLIYYSQIVNDFQKGDIAEGYSVSREKKESFPLTVTSAQKNPTAFYLCASTQTGGSNQPQHFGDGTRLSIL.

The rearrangement uses TRBV4-2 and TRBJ2-1; D is unresolved. The CDR3 is 13 residues long. The ends were cut back, 0 bases at V and 8 bases at J, with 8 bases in the middle. Germline CDR1 is LGHNA and CDR2 is YNFKEQ. The CDR3 region is CASSQDFSYEQFF. CDR3 coding DNA: TGTGCCAGCAGCCAAGACTTTTCCTATGAGCAGTTCTTC.

The chain is built from TRBV7-2 and TRBJ2-5; D unresolved. The V gene lost 6 bases and the J gene lost 2 bases, with 4 bases spanning the gap. The V gene's germline CDR1 is SGHTA and CDR2 FQGNSA. This CDR3 region has 11 residues. CDR3 DNA sequence: TGTGCCAGCAGACTACAAGAGACCCAGTACTTC. This encodes CASRLQETQYF.

This clone was observed once. The gene calls are TRBV27 and TRBJ1-1; possible D gene TRBD1, 5 bases. V shed 4 bases and J shed 4 bases, with 19 bases lying between them. The CDR3 has 16 amino acids. From germline, CDR1 is MNHEY and CDR2 SMNVEV (reference sequence). CDR3 sequence: CASSSFRVEGITEAFF. Here the CDR3 DNA reads TGTGCCAGCAGTTCCTTCAGGGTGGAGGGGATCACTGAAGCTTTCTTT.

The chain links TRBV5-1 to TRBJ1-4, with 8 bases identical to TRBD1. The CDR3 spans 15 residues. The germline V gene has CDR1 SGHRS and CDR2 YFSETQ. Losses at the gene ends were 0 bases for V and 5 bases for J; bases not matched to a gene: 3. CDR3 amino acids: CASSLGAGGNEKLFF. In DNA form, the CDR3 reads TGCGCCAGCAGCTTGGGGGCAGGGGGCAATGAAAAACTGTTTTTT. The complete variable domain, with remaining parts taken from reference TRBV5-1 and TRBJ1-4, reads KAGVTQTPRYLIKTRGQQVTLSCSPISGHRSVSWYQQTPGQGLQFLFEYFSETQRNKGNFPGRFSGRQFSNSRSEMNVSTLELGDSALYLCASSLGAGGNEKLFFGSGTQLSVL.

V is TRBV18 and J is TRBJ1-1; D ambiguous. Germline loops: CDR1 KGHSH, CDR2 LQKENI. V shed 3 bases and J shed 8 bases, with 7 bases lying between them. CDR3 length equals 11 residues. CDR3 loop: CASSPGSEAFF. CDR3 bases: TGTGCCAGCTCACCGGGCAGCGAAGCTTTCTTT.

This clone was recorded once. V is TRBV19 and J is TRBJ2-3; a weak D match, TRBD1 (5 bases). V was shortened by 8 bases and J by 3 bases, with 21 bases between the two germline ends. Looked up from germline, CDR1 is LNHDA and CDR2 is SQIVND (reference sequence). The CDR3 length is 16 residues. The CDR3 bases are TGTGCCAGTCAAAAGCCCTTCTCCTCAGGGACAGATACGCAGTATTTT. This codes for CASQKPFSSGTDTQYF.

To note about this clone: The junction shows a germline mismatch at one end, possibly a read error. This chain uses TRBV7-9 with TRBJ2-5; possibly TRBD2 for D (5 bases). Germline-derived CDR1 and CDR2 are SEHNR and FQNEAQ (reference sequence). This CDR3 has 15 residues. The CDR3 region is CASGFPVSGEETQYF. Here the CDR3 DNA reads TGTGCCAGCGGCTTTCCGGTCTCTGGGGAGGAGACCCAGTACTTC.

This clone was recorded a few times. The rearrangement links TRBV29-1 to TRBJ1-1; TRBD1 agrees at 7 bases. The CDR3 loop spans 13 amino acids. The germline gives CDR1 SQVTM, CDR2 ANQGSEA. J gave up 1 base and V 7 bases, and 6 bases lay outside the gene matches. CDR3 DNA: TGCAGCGCACAGGGGTTGTGGAACACTGAAGCTTTCTTT. This sequence encodes CSAQGLWNTEAFF.

The rearrangement joins TRBV6-5 to TRBJ2-1; D remains ambiguous. The CDR3 length is 14 residues. Trimming took 0 bases from V and 4 from J, leaving 7 bases between them. Germline V gives CDR1 MNHEY, CDR2 SVGAGI. As DNA, the CDR3 is TGTGCCAGCAGTTACTCGTTTAGTTACAATGAGCAGTTCTTC. Translated: CASSYSFSYNEQFF.

This chain links TRBV14 with TRBJ2-5; D possibly corresponds to TRBD1 (6 bases). The J call may be faulty, since TRBJ2-7 better matches the DNA end. Germline CDR1 reads SGHDN; CDR2 reads FVKESK. The CDR3 extends over 18 amino acids. This CDR3 is CASSQARTAFDLSYEQYF. The CDR3 DNA reads TGTGCCAGCAGCCAAGCGAGGACAGCGTTTGACCTCTCCTACGAGCAGTACTTC.

Comments on this clone: Germline and junction disagree at one end, which may indicate a read error. DNA for the CDR3: TGTGCTAGCAGCTTGGAGTTGAGGAATGAGCAGTTCTTC. It translates to CASSLELRNEQFF. This rearrangement joins TRBV7-7 to TRBJ2-1, with unresolved D. This CDR3 is 13 amino acids long. Germline CDR1 is SSHAT and CDR2 is FNYEAQ (reference sequence).

The chain links TRBV7-2 to TRBJ1-3; the match to TRBD1 covers 10 bases. This CDR3 is built from 16 residues. CDR1 SGHTA and CDR2 FQGNSA come from the germline V gene. V lost 3 bases and J lost 2; bases outside the gene matches: 4. This CDR3 reads CASSFGTGAAGNTIYF. CDR3 bases: TGTGCCAGCAGCTTCGGGACAGGGGCTGCTGGAAACACCATATATTTT. The variable domain in full, with the rest retrieved from reference TRBV7-2 and TRBJ1-3, is GAGVSQSPSNKVTEKGKDVELRCDPISGHTALYWYRQSLGQGLEFLIYFQGNSAPDKSGLPSDRFSAERTGGSVSTLTIQRTQQEDSAVYLCASSFGTGAAGNTIYFGEGSWLTVV.

This clone was found once. The genes are TRBV7-9 and TRBJ1-1; D might be TRBD1 (5 bases). Looked up from germline, CDR1 is SEHNR and CDR2 is FQNEAQ (reference sequence). CDR3 size: 15 residues. V dropped 5 bases and J dropped 4 bases, with 17 bases sitting between them. The CDR3 loop is CASSPQGSRSTEAFF. Written as DNA, the CDR3 is TGTGCCAGCAGCCCTCAGGGAAGCCGGAGCACTGAAGCTTTCTTT.

Points on this clone: One junction end does not reproduce the germline sequence, and a read error may be involved. The chain joins TRBV7-9 to TRBJ2-5, with D perhaps matching TRBD2 (5 bases). The germline gives CDR1 SEHNR, CDR2 FQNEAQ (reference sequence). The CDR3 covers 17 residues. CDR3 in DNA: TGTTCCAGCAGCTTACTCTCCTGGACTGGATACCAAGAGACCCAGTACTTC. This translates into CSSSLLSWTGYQETQYF. The full variable domain, rest sourced from reference TRBV7-9 and TRBJ2-5, is DTGVSQNPRHKITKRGQNVTFRCDPISEHNRLYWYRQTLGQGPEFLTYFQNEAQLEKSRLLSDRFSAERPKGSFSTLEIQRTEQGDSAMYLCSSSLLSWTGYQETQYFGPGTRLLVL.

This clone showed up just a few times. This sequence joins TRBV30 and TRBJ1-5; maybe TRBD1 (5 bases). Trimming took 6 bases from V and 2 from J, leaving 14 bases between them. Germline CDR1 and CDR2: GTSNPN and SVGIG (reference sequence). CDR3 size: 14 residues. The CDR3 nucleotides read TGTGCCTGCTCCCCGGGGGGAGGCAATCAGCCCCAGCATTTT. This translates into CACSPGGGNQPQHF.

On this clone itself: Mismatch with germline at one junction end may stem from a read error. V usage is TRBV19 and J usage is TRBJ1-1; D might be TRBD1 (5 bases). The germline V gene has CDR1 LNHDA and CDR2 SQIVND (reference sequence). The CDR3 runs to 16 residues. The CDR3 is CASSIQGWRMNTGAFF. The CDR3 DNA follows: TGTGCCAGTAGTATACAGGGATGGAGAATGAACACTGGAGCTTTCTTT.

The rearrangement links TRBV7-6 to TRBJ1-4; 8 bases map to TRBD1. Per germline, CDR1 SGHVS and CDR2 FNYEAQ. After removal of 5 bases from V and 8 bases from J, the junction contained 10 bases not matched to a gene. The CDR3 is made up of 15 amino acids. The chain's CDR3 is CASSPRTGRGEKLFF. The DNA of the CDR3 is TGTGCCAGCAGCCCCCGGACAGGGAGGGGCGAAAAACTGTTTTTT.

The gene calls are TRBV6-4 and TRBJ2-3; TRBD2 aligns across 11 bases. Trimming took 5 bases from V and 2 from J; bases not matched to a gene: 9. Germline-derived CDR1 and CDR2 are MRHNA and SNTAGT. The CDR3 has 17 residues. CDR3 region: CASSRLAGGGVTDTQYF. For the CDR3, the DNA is TGTGCCAGCAGTCGGCTAGCGGGAGGAGGGGTCACAGATACGCAGTATTTT.

The chain has TRBV19 and TRBJ2-7; 7 positions agree with TRBD1. V shed 2 bases and J 0 bases; nucleotides not matched to a gene: 4. Germline lookup yields CDR1 LNHDA and CDR2 SQIVND (reference sequence). There are 15 residues in the CDR3. This chain's CDR3 is CASSIRQGSSYEQYF. In nucleotides, the CDR3 is TGTGCCAGTAGTATAAGACAGGGAAGCTCCTACGAGCAGTACTTC.